One T cell receptor (beta chain) is described in this entry. Its antigen has not been determined. The input lacks base qualities; no much larger clone sits a single base away. From the germline V gene, CDR1 is MGHRA and CDR2 is YSYEKL. The germline V end is reduced by 1 base and the J end by 10 bases; junction bases left unmatched: 8. The CDR3, cysteine through phenylalanine, is 15 amino acids long. Solely the CDR3 DNA is kept, with 45 bases framed from the first base. TCRbeta sequencing used genomic DNA from CD8+ cells, following the manufacturer's instructions. A genomics technology centre in Finland performed the TCRbeta sequencing with the immunoSEQ assay. The study's processing was this. Clonotype tables from the immunoSEQ preprocessing pipeline were converted to VDJtools format, and non-productive clonotypes were removed. Samples with fewer than 10,000 reads were excluded, the remaining samples were subsampled to 10,000 reads, and most of the eight CND-RA samples were retained. The VDJtools CalcDiversityStats function was applied to data subsampled to 10,000 reads to calculate Shannon-Wiener, Simpson and clonality indices. Non-singleton TCRbeta clonotypes were hard-matched, with no mismatches allowed, against VDJdb to infer antigen specificity. Clusters with potentially shared antigen targets were formed by grouping CDR3 sequences that differed by one amino acid (Hamming distance 1). Public clonotypes were tested for group enrichment with one-sided Fisher's exact tests after resampling groups to six samples, repeated ten times. TCRdb holds this immuneACCESS table with in-frame rearrangements only. Some clones are missing; in checked studies, unresolved V genes explain under half, and the rest has no known cause. Clone size and V and J calls were adopted from that table, with D and trimming inferred from the DNA. Across this sample there are more than 10,000 clones, with under 85% seen only once. The ten largest clones add up to over 25% of the sample.

The sample comes from a study of CD8 T cells in seronegative destructive rheumatoid arthritis (dated by TCRdb to the early 2020s). A note on the overall study: Biological drugs were being received by seven of the eight CND-RA patients at the time of sampling. The study compared peripheral CD8+ TCRbeta repertoires from patients with CCP-negative destructive rheumatoid arthritis (CND-RA) against repertoires from newly diagnosed seropositive RA, seronegative RA and healthy controls. The seropositive RA, seronegative RA and healthy control comparison cohorts were taken from a previously published TCRbeta dataset and were not newly sequenced.

General findings and caveats noted by the study authors: A distinct set of enriched public clonotypes appeared to be carried by CND-RA patients, and this finding was interpreted by the authors as support for a separate disease subset. The small size of the CND-RA cohort was noted as a limitation of the study. After adjusting for age, CND-RA patients appeared to have less diverse, more clonal CD8+ TCRbeta repertoires than other RA subtypes. Compared with controls and other RA subtypes, CND-RA repertoires contained more CMV-reactive and fewer influenza A-reactive CD8+ TCRbeta sequences. Across the 117,399 clonotypes tested, no public clonotype enrichment remained significant after Benjamini-Hochberg correction. In the absence of diagnostic samples, TCR repertoire differences may be partly attributable to poor disease control over the years rather than being present at onset.

CND-RA patients were negative for the clinical CCP2 antibody test, and joint destruction progressed despite active therapy. Every CND-RA patient had failed conventional anti-rheumatic therapy and showed typical joint destruction in the wrists and ankles. CND-RA patients were sampled after long disease histories, spanning decades in several cases, rather than at diagnosis. Fifty millilitres of EDTA-anticoagulated peripheral blood were collected from each patient. Peripheral blood mononuclear cells were isolated by Ficoll-Paque PLUS density gradient separation. AutoMACS magnetic bead positive selection was used to isolate CD8+ cells from fresh or cryopreserved PBMCs, and flow cytometry was used to check purity. Nucleospin Tissue or Tissue XS kits were used to extract genomic DNA, which was then quantified on a Qubit 2.0 fluorometer.

Specimen: CD8+ T cells from blood. The rearrangement joined TRBV4-1 to TRBJ2-1, and 9 bases in between align with TRBD2. This TCR derives from a woman between 25 and 49 years old with seronegative destructive rheumatoid arthritis. The encoded CDR3 is CASSQVTSGQREQFF. The DNA is TGCGCCAGCAGCCAAGTGACTAGCGGTCAAAGGGAGCAGTTCTTC.